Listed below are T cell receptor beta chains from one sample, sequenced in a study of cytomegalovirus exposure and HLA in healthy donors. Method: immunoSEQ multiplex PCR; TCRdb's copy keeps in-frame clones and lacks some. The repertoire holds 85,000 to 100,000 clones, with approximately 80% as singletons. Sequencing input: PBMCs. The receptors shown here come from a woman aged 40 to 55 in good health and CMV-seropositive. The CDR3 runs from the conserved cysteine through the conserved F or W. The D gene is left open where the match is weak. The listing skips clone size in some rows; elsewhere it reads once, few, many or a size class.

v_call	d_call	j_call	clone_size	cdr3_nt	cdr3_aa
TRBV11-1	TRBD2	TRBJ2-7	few	TGTGCCAGCAGCTTAGGAACTCTAGCGGGAGCCTCCTACGAGCAGTACTTC	CASSLGTLAGASYEQYF
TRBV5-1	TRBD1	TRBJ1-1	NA	TGCGCCAGCAGCTTGGCTGCAGGGGGGCAAGGCACTGAAGCTTTCTTT	CASSLAAGGQGTEAFF
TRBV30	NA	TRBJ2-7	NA	TGTGCCTTCCGGGGGTTAGAAAGCTCCTACGAGCAGTACTTC	CAFRGLESSYEQYF
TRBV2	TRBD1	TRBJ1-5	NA	TGTGCCAGCAGTCCGCGACAGGGGAATCAGCCCCAGCATTTT	CASSPRQGNQPQHF
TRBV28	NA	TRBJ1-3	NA	TGTGCCAGCAGTTTATTACGGGGGGGAAACACCATATATTTT	CASSLLRGGNTIYF
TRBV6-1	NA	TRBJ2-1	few	TGTGCCAGCAGACCGGGACAAAGCTCCTACAATGAGCAGTTCTTC	CASRPGQSSYNEQFF
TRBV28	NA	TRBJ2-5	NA	TGTGCCAGCAGTGGGGGACATCAGGGGTCGGAGACCCAGTACTTC	CASSGGHQGSETQYF
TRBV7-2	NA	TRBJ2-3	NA	TGTGCCAGCAAAGAGGAGGGCCGCAAAGATACGCAGTATTTT	CASKEEGRKDTQYF
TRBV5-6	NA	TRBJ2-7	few	TGTGCCAGCAGCTTGGCGCGGCAGGGCTACGAGCAGTACTTC	CASSLARQGYEQYF
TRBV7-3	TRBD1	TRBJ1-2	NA	TGTGCCAGCAGCCCTGGGGACAGGGAATATGGCTACACCTTC	CASSPGDREYGYTF
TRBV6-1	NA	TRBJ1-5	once	TGTGCCAGCAGTGAACGCGGGGTGGGCAATCAGCCCCAGCATTTT	CASSERGVGNQPQHF
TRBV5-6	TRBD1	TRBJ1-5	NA	TGTGCCAGCAGCTCGCTGACGGACAGGGATCAGCCCCAGCATTTT	CASSSLTDRDQPQHF
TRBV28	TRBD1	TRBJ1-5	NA	TGTGCCAGCAGTCCGGGACAGGGAATAGCCCTATGGCAGCCCCAGCATTTT	CASSPGQGIALWQPQHF
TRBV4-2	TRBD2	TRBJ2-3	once	TGTGCCAGCAGCTCACTAGCGGGCACAGATACGCAGTATTTT	CASSSLAGTDTQYF
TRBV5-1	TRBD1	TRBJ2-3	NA	TGCGCCAGCAGCCCGGGACAGGGGGCTGGAGATACGCAGTATTTT	CASSPGQGAGDTQYF
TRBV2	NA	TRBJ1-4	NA	TGTGCCAGCAGTGAACGAAAAAACTCTAATGAAAAACTGTTTTTT	CASSERKNSNEKLFF
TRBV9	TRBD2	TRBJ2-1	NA	TGTGCCAGCAGCGTAGCGGGGAGGGCTGGGAATGAGCAGTTCTTC	CASSVAGRAGNEQFF
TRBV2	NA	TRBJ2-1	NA	TGTGCCAGCAGTGAGGGCCAGGTGAATGAGCAGTTCTTC	CASSEGQVNEQFF
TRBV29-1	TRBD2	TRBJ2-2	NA	TGCAGCGTTCTAGCGGGAGCGAACACCGGGGAGCTGTTTTTT	CSVLAGANTGELFF
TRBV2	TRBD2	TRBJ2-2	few	TGTGCCAGCAGTGAACATAGCGGGAGGAACACCGGGGAGCTGTTTTTT	CASSEHSGRNTGELFF
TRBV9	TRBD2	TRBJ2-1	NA	TGTGCCAGCAGCGTAGTCGGCGGGAGCTACAATGAGCAGTTCTTC	CASSVVGGSYNEQFF
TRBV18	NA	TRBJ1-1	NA	TGTGCCAGCTCACCCAGGTCGGCAGGCACTGAAGCTTTCTTT	CASSPRSAGTEAFF
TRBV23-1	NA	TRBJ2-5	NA	TGCGCCAGCAGTCACAGTGAGACCCAGTACTTC	CASSHSETQYF
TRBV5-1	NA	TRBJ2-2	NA	TGCGCCAGCAGCTTGGCCGTGACATCCACCGGGGAGCTGTTTTTT	CASSLAVTSTGELFF
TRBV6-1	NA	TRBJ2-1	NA	TGTGCCAGCTACCGGCTAGCTCCCAGTGAGCAGTTCTTC	CASYRLAPSEQFF
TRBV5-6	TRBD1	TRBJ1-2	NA	TGTGCCAGCAGCGTGGGGACAGGGGCTTCGTATGGCTACACCTTC	CASSVGTGASYGYTF
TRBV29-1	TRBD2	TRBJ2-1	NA	TGCAGCGTCCGGGTGGCGGGAGTTCCTTACAATGAGCAGTTCTTC	CSVRVAGVPYNEQFF
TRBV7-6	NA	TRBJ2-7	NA	TGTGCCAGCAGCTTAGGAAGCGGAACCTACGAGCAGTACTTC	CASSLGSGTYEQYF